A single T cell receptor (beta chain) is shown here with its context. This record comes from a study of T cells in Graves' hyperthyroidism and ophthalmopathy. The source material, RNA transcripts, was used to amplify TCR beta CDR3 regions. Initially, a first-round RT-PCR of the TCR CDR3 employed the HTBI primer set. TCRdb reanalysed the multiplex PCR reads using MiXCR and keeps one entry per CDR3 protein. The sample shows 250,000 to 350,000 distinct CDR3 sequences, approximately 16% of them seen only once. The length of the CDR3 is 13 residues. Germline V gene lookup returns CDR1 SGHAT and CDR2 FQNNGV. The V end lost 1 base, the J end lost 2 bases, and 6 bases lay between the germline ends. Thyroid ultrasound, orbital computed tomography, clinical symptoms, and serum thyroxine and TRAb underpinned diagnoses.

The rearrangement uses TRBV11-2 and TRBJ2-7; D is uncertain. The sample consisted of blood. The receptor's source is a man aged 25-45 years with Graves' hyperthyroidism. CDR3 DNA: TGTGCCAGCAGCTTAGTCAACACCTACGAGCAGTACTTC. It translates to CASSLVNTYEQYF.